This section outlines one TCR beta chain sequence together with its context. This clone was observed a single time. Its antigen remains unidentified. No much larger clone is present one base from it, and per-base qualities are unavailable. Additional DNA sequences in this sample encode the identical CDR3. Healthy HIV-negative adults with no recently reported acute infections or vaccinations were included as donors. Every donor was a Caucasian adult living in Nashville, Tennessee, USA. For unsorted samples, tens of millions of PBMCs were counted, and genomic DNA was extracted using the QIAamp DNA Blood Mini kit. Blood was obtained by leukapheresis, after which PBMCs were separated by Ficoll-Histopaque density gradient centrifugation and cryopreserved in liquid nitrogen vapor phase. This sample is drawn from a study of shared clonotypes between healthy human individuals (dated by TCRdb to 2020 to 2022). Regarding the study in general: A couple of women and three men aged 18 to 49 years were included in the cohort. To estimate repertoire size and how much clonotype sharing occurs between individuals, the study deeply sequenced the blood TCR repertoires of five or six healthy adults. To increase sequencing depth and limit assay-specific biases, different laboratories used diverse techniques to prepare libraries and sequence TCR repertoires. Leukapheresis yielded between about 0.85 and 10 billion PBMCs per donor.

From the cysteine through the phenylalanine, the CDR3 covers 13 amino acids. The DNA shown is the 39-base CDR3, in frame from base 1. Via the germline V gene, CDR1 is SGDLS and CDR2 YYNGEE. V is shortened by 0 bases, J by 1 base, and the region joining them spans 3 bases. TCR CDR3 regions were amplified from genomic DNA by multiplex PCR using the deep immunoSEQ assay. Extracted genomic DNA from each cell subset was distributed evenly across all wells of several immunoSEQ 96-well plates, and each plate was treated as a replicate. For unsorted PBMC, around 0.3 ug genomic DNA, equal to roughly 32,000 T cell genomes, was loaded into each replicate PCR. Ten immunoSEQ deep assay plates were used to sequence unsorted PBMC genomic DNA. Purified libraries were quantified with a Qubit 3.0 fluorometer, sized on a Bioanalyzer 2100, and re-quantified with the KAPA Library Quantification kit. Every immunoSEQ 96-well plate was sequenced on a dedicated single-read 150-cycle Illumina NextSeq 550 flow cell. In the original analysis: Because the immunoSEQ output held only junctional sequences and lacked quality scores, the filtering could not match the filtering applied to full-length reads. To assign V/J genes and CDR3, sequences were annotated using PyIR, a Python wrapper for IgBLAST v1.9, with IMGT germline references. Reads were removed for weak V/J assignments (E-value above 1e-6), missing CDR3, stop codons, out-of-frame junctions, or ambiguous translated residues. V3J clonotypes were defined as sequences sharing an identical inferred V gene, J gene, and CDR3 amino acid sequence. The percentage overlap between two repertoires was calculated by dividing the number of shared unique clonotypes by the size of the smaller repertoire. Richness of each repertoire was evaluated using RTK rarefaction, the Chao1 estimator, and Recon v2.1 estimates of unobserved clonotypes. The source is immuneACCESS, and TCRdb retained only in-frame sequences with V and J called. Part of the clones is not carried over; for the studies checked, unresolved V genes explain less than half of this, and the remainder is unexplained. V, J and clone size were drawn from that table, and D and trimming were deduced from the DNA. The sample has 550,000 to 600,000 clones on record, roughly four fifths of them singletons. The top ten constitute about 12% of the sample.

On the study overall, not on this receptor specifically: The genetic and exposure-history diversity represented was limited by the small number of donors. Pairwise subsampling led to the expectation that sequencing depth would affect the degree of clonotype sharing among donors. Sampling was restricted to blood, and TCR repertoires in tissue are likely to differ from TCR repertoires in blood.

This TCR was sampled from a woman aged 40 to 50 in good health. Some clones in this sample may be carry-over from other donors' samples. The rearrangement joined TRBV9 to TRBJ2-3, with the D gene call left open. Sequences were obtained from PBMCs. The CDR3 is CASSVVGTDTQYF. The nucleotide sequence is TGTGCCAGCAGCGTAGTCGGCACAGATACGCAGTATTTT.